This passage covers 24 T cell receptor beta chains from one sample sequenced in a study of T cell responses to AZD1222 COVID-19 vaccine. Profiling relied on immunoSEQ multiplex PCR, and the TCRdb table lists in-frame clones only, not all of them. Of about 140,000 clones listed, around 93% are singletons. The sequences come from peripheral blood, collected on day 0 of AZD1222 vaccination. These TCRs come from an adult in good health.

The chain combines TRBV7-8 with TRBJ1-1; the D is unclear. The germline gives CDR1 SGHVS, CDR2 FQNEAQ. The CDR3 runs to 12 residues. V was pared by 3 bases and J by 1 base, with 3 bases between. CDR3 in DNA: TGTGCCAGCAGCTTTCGGAACACTGAAGCTTTCTTT. Residues: CASSFRNTEAFF.

This clone was found once. The chain is built from TRBV11-1 and TRBJ2-7; D gene uncertain. V dropped 5 bases and J dropped 7 bases, with 12 bases sitting between them. The CDR3 totals 12 residues. Germline CDR1 is SGHAT and CDR2 is FQDESV (reference sequence). CDR3 DNA: TGTGCCAGCAGCCCACGTTTGGGGGAGCAGTACTTC. Translating gives CASSPRLGEQYF. The complete variable domain, with remaining parts taken from reference TRBV11-1 and TRBJ2-7, reads EAEVAQSPRYKITEKSQAVAFWCDPISGHATLYWYRQILGQGPELLVQFQDESVVDDSQLPKDRFSAERLKGVDSTLKIQPAELGDSAMYLCASSPRLGEQYFGPGTRLTVT.

The chain has TRBV30 and TRBJ2-1, with D hard to call. V lost 4 bases and J lost 9, with 19 bases in between. CDR1 GTSNPN and CDR2 SVGIG come from the germline V gene (reference sequence). This CDR3 comprises 14 residues. CDR3 sequence reads: CAWKVRLRSVEQFF. The CDR3 nucleotides read TGTGCCTGGAAGGTGCGGCTGAGGTCGGTTGAGCAGTTCTTC.

In its sample, this clone was seen once. The chain recombines TRBV28 with TRBJ1-5, with 9 positions matching TRBD1. This CDR3 contains 16 residues. Germline trimming cut 5 bases from V and 6 bases from J; bases unmatched to any gene: 11. Looked up from germline, CDR1 is MDHEN and CDR2 is SYDVKM. The CDR3 loop is CASSETDRGVRQPQHF. CDR3 nucleotide sequence: TGTGCCAGCAGTGAAACGGACAGGGGCGTACGTCAGCCCCAGCATTTT.

The gene calls are TRBV11-3 and TRBJ2-7; D uncertain. Trimming removed 0 bases at V and 7 bases at J, with 7 bases between. This CDR3 has 12 amino acids. Germline V CDR1 and CDR2: SGHNT, YENEEA. The CDR3 loop reads CASSLEGREQYF. CDR3 bases: TGTGCCAGCAGCTTAGAAGGGCGGGAGCAGTACTTC.

CDR3 DNA sequence: TGTGCCAGCAGCGTAGAGGGGGACACCATATATTTT. It encodes CASSVEGDTIYF. V usage is TRBV9 and J usage is TRBJ1-3; TRBD1 might be the D (6 bases). V was clipped by 0 bases and J by 8 bases, with 6 bases between them. Per the germline V gene, CDR1 is SGDLS and CDR2 is YYNGEE. This CDR3 region has 12 residues.

This sequence joins TRBV4-2 and TRBJ2-5, with 9 bases matching TRBD1. This CDR3 spans 15 amino acids. After removal of 0 bases from V and 4 bases from J, the junction contained 3 bases not matched to a gene. CDR1 and CDR2 from the germline V gene are LGHNA and YNFKEQ. The chain's CDR3 is CASSQEGTGLETQYF. DNA for the CDR3: TGTGCCAGCAGCCAAGAAGGGACAGGGCTAGAGACCCAGTACTTC.

This clone was observed a handful of times. V usage is TRBV28 and J usage is TRBJ1-1; 8 positions agree with TRBD1. The germline CDR1 and CDR2 sequences are MDHEN and SYDVKM. Losses at the gene ends were 6 bases for V and 2 bases for J; bases not matched to a gene: 5. CDR3 length: 14 residues. This chain's CDR3 is CASSWTGFNTEAFF. The CDR3 DNA is TGTGCCAGCAGCTGGACAGGGTTCAACACTGAAGCTTTCTTT. Full variable domain (rest looked up from reference TRBV28 and TRBJ1-1): DVKVTQSSRYLVKRTGEKVFLECVQDMDHENMFWYRQDPGLGLRLIYFSYDVKMKEKGDIPEGYSVSREKKERFSLILESASTNQTSMYLCASSWTGFNTEAFFGQGTRLTVV.

V is TRBV18 and J is TRBJ1-5; tentatively, D is TRBD1 (6 bases). Germline values: CDR1 KGHSH, CDR2 LQKENI. CDR3 size: 17 residues. V was pared by 3 bases and J by 2 bases, with 17 bases between. CDR3 in amino acids: CASSPAPNRARNQPQHF. The DNA of the CDR3 is TGTGCCAGCTCACCGGCCCCAAACAGGGCTCGCAATCAGCCCCAGCATTTT.

The chain recombines TRBV11-2 with TRBJ1-6, with D tentatively TRBD1 (5 bases). From germline, CDR1 is SGHAT and CDR2 FQNNGV. Between the trimmed V and J ends, which lost 4 bases and 10 bases, there was a span of 11 bases. CDR3 size: 13 residues. CDR3 loop: CASSSPGKSPLHF. DNA for the CDR3: TGTGCCAGCAGCTCCCCAGGGAAATCACCCCTCCACTTT. The whole variable domain, filled in from reference TRBV11-2 and TRBJ1-6, reads EAGVAQSPRYKIIEKRQSVAFWCNPISGHATLYWYQQILGQGPKLLIQFQNNGVVDDSQLPKDRFSAERLKGVDSTLKIQPAKLEDSAVYLCASSSPGKSPLHFGNGTRLTVT.

The chain employs TRBV4-1 and TRBJ2-2, with D perhaps matching TRBD1 (5 bases). Germline loops: CDR1 MGHRA, CDR2 YSYEKL. This CDR3 region has 14 residues. V was cut by 1 base and J by 6 bases, with 9 bases left in between. In DNA, the CDR3 is TGCGCCAGCAGCCAAGTTTTAGGGGCCGGGGAGCTGTTTTTT. Its translation: CASSQVLGAGELFF.

The rearrangement links TRBV11-2 to TRBJ1-1; 7 positions match TRBD1. V lost 4 bases, J lost 1 base, and 9 bases stayed unmatched. Per the germline V gene, CDR1 is SGHAT and CDR2 is FQNNGV. This CDR3 spans 16 amino acids. This CDR3 is CASSSPRTGGNTEAFF. DNA for the CDR3: TGTGCCAGCAGCTCCCCCCGGACAGGCGGGAACACTGAAGCTTTCTTT.

The J gene is TRBJ1-2, the V gene TRBV10-3; TRBD1 is a possible D gene (6 bases). Germline loops: CDR1 ENHRY, CDR2 SYGVKD. The CDR3 runs 15 residues. V lost 7 bases to trimming and J lost 8 bases, with 23 bases between them. CDR3 loop: CAINQGSTPLGGYTF. In nucleotides, the CDR3 is TGTGCCATCAATCAGGGGAGCACTCCTTTAGGGGGCTACACCTTC.

The V and J genes are TRBV28 and TRBJ2-6; D remains unclear. Trimming pared 8 bases from V and 2 bases from J, leaving 10 bases between. This CDR3 comprises 14 residues. From germline, CDR1 is MDHEN and CDR2 SYDVKM. The CDR3 loop is CASGSRTGANVLTF. DNA of the CDR3: TGTGCCAGCGGTAGCCGAACTGGGGCCAACGTCCTGACTTTC.

Comments on this clone: The junction does not match germline at one end; this may be a read error. The genes are TRBV11-3 and TRBJ2-7; TRBD1 or TRBD2 may be the D gene (5 bases each). The CDR3 sequence is 12 residues long. Germline CDR1 reads SGHNT; CDR2 reads YENEEA. CDR3 DNA sequence: TGTGCCAGCAGCTTAGGGGGGAACAGAGGGGAATTC. Translated: CASSLGGNRGEF.

The V and J genes are TRBV24-1 and TRBJ2-5, with D tentatively TRBD1 or TRBD2 (5 bases each). CDR1 is KGHDR and CDR2 is SFDVKD in the germline V gene. The CDR3 has 14 residues. The V gene lost 6 bases and the J gene lost 4 bases, with 14 bases spanning the gap. CDR3 amino acids: CATSPRGALETQYF. Written as DNA, the CDR3 is TGTGCCACCAGTCCTCGAGGGGCTTTAGAGACCCAGTACTTC.

The V gene is TRBV5-4, the J gene TRBJ2-3; D uncertain. V lost 3 bases to trimming and J lost 6 bases, with 14 bases between them. The CDR3 length is 14 residues. CDR1 SGHNT and CDR2 YYREEE come from the germline V gene (reference sequence). The CDR3 DNA reads TGTGCCAGCAGCTCGGATGACTGGGCGGATACGCAGTATTTT. The encoded protein is CASSSDDWADTQYF.

The chain employs TRBV20-1 and TRBJ2-1; D unresolved. V was trimmed by 3 bases and J by 4 bases, leaving 22 bases between them. Germline CDR1 reads DFQATT; CDR2 reads SNEGSKA (reference sequence). This CDR3 has 17 residues. Here the CDR3 DNA reads TGCAGTGCTAGTCCGAGGCAGCGCCATAATTATTACAATGAGCAGTTCTTC. Residues: CSASPRQRHNYYNEQFF.

V usage is TRBV28 and J usage is TRBJ2-7; tentatively, D is TRBD1 or TRBD2 (5 bases each). The CDR3 is 15 residues long. V lost 8 bases and J 0 bases, leaving 17 bases between the germline ends. Germline V lookup: CDR1 MDHEN, CDR2 SYDVKM. The CDR3 reads CASLTIRDPSYEQYF. The CDR3 nucleotides are TGTGCCAGCCTTACGATCCGGGACCCCTCCTACGAGCAGTACTTC.

V usage is TRBV2 and J usage is TRBJ2-7; 7 bases map to TRBD1. This CDR3 is 16 amino acids long. In germline, CDR1 is SNHLY, CDR2 FYNNEI. The V and J ends lost 0 bases and 3 bases, in that order; junction bases with no gene match: 8. The CDR3 sequence is CASSEASRTGHYEQYF. The CDR3 DNA reads TGTGCCAGCAGTGAAGCTAGCCGGACAGGACACTACGAGCAGTACTTC.

The chain recombines TRBV10-3 with TRBJ2-1; D is perhaps TRBD2 (6 bases). Germline loops: CDR1 ENHRY, CDR2 SYGVKD. This CDR3 region has 16 residues. Trimming shortened V by 5 bases and J by 2 bases, and 16 bases separated the two germline ends. CDR3 nucleotides: TGTGCCATCAGTCGACGGGAGAACGGGCCCTACAATGAGCAGTTCTTC. Translating it yields CAISRRENGPYNEQFF.

The genes are TRBV19 and TRBJ1-5; no definite D call. The CDR3 consists of 15 residues. Germline V lookup: CDR1 LNHDA, CDR2 SQIVND (reference sequence). The V gene lost 1 base and the J gene lost 9 bases, with 16 bases spanning the gap. CDR3: CASSIARGSPTPQHF. The CDR3 bases are TGTGCCAGTAGTATAGCCCGTGGCAGCCCGACGCCCCAGCATTTT.

The rearrangement uses TRBV11-3 and TRBJ2-5; no clear D gene. Looked up from germline, CDR1 is SGHNT and CDR2 is YENEEA. The CDR3 loop spans 15 amino acids. Trimming shortened V by 2 bases and J by 5 bases, and 15 bases separated the two germline ends. The CDR3 here is CASSLNLRVGETQYF. The DNA of the CDR3 is TGTGCCAGCAGCTTAAATTTAAGGGTAGGGGAGACCCAGTACTTC.

The chain carries TRBV2 and TRBJ2-7; a possible D gene is TRBD1 (5 bases). Trimming shortened V by 1 base and J by 3 bases, and 10 bases separated the two germline ends. This CDR3 is built from 14 residues. Germline CDR1 and CDR2: SNHLY and FYNNEI. The CDR3 coding sequence is TGTGCCAGCAGTGAAGGACAGACTTACTACGAGCAGTACTTC. Translation: CASSEGQTYYEQYF.